The sequence of this T cell receptor (beta chain) was determined in a study of cytomegalovirus exposure and HLA in healthy donors. PCR amplification relied on 60 Vbeta primers (plus 13 Jbeta primers). Libraries were prepared by immunoSEQ multiplex PCR; TCRdb keeps only in-frame clonotypes and omits some of them. The repertoire holds 95,000 to 150,000 clones, roughly 83% seen once, with 20% in the top ten. Points from the study as a whole: Within the data, a cluster of highly shared sequence variants was likely a sequencing artifact. Earlier results showed most TCR beta V segments being productive about 87% or about 30% of the time. Reports indicated that the classifier achieved high specificity and sensitivity in diagnosing cytomegalovirus status.

This clone was observed once. Its matching antigen is unknown. The TCR originated in a man between 18 and 35 years old in good health and CMV-seropositive. The sample consisted of PBMCs.

DNA of the CDR3: TGCGCCAGCCAGGACAGCTACGAGCAGTACTTC. Its translation is CASQDSYEQYF. The rearrangement links TRBV5-1 to TRBJ2-7; D might be TRBD1 (6 bases). The CDR3 is 11 residues long. V was cut by 7 bases and J by 3 bases, with 8 bases left in between. Germline V lookup: CDR1 SGHRS, CDR2 YFSETQ.